Presented here are 14 T cell receptor beta chains from one specimen sequenced in a study of cytomegalovirus exposure and HLA in healthy donors listed by TCRdb under 2017. The library was built by means of the immunoSEQ multiplex PCR assay. The multiplex PCR relied on a mix of 60 forward primers for TCR Vbeta segments and 13 reverse primers for TCR Jbeta segments. TCRdb provides this immuneACCESS table in a form limited to in-frame rearrangements. Some clones are lacking; in checked studies, under half of them reflect an unresolved V gene, and why the rest are absent is not known. The sample table holds roughly 150,000 clones, of which around 80% were seen once. 6.5% of the sample lies in the top ten. The sample was PBMCs. These receptors were obtained from a man aged 35-49 years in good health and CMV-seropositive.

The sample holds a few counts of this clone. In nucleotides, the CDR3 is TGTGCCAGCAGCTTTAAGGAGCGGACTGAAGCTTTCTTT. Its protein is CASSFKERTEAFF. The chain carries TRBV7-9 and TRBJ1-1; no clear D. This CDR3 has 13 amino acids. The germline V gene has CDR1 SEHNR and CDR2 FQNEAQ (reference sequence). Trimming shortened V by 3 bases and J by 5 bases, and 10 bases separated the two germline ends.

The chain has TRBV27 and TRBJ1-2, with a weak D call TRBD1 (5 bases). Germline lookup yields CDR1 MNHEY and CDR2 SMNVEV (reference sequence). This CDR3 has 16 residues. V was trimmed by 3 bases and J by 1 base, leaving 15 bases between them. The CDR3 bases are TGTGCCAGCAGTTTTATTTGGGACGGGAGTAACTATGGCTACACCTTC. Translation: CASSFIWDGSNYGYTF.

The chain links TRBV5-1 to TRBJ1-2, with 8 bases aligning to TRBD1. V dropped 4 bases and J dropped 2; count of bases not matched to a gene: 4. Germline values: CDR1 SGHRS, CDR2 YFSETQ. The CDR3 contains 14 residues. Here the CDR3 reads CASSPRGPNYGYTF. In DNA form, the CDR3 reads TGCGCCAGCAGCCCCAGGGGGCCAAACTATGGCTACACCTTC.

The CDR3 nucleotides are TGTGCCAGTAGTATAGATCAACCTAGCGGTGTTTACAATGAGCAGTTCTTC. Protein product: CASSIDQPSGVYNEQFF. The chain uses TRBV19 and TRBJ2-1, with 7 nucleotides matching TRBD2. This CDR3 spans 17 amino acids. Germline V gene sequence: CDR1 LNHDA, CDR2 SQIVND (reference sequence). V trimming: 0 bases; J trimming: 4 bases; junction bases outside the gene matches: 9.

This chain uses TRBV7-9 with TRBJ2-4, with D perhaps matching TRBD1 (6 bases). V lost 1 base and J 9 bases, leaving 16 bases between the germline ends. Germline lookup yields CDR1 SEHNR and CDR2 FQNEAQ (reference sequence). The CDR3 runs 15 residues. The CDR3 spells CASSLGGVGGSIQYF. The CDR3 nucleotides are TGTGCCAGCAGCTTAGGTGGTGTAGGGGGAAGCATTCAGTACTTC.

V usage is TRBV7-2 and J usage is TRBJ2-5; D uncertain. The J call is uncertain, as TRBJ2-7 better fits the DNA end. The CDR3 extends over 15 amino acids. CDR1 SGHTA and CDR2 FQGNSA come from the germline V gene. CDR3 residues: CASSFNSVTTYEQYF. The CDR3 DNA follows: TGTGCCAGCAGCTTTAATTCGGTAACCACCTACGAGCAGTACTTC.

This chain links TRBV7-2 with TRBJ2-5, with TRBD1 matching 7 bases. V was pared by 4 bases and J by 3 bases, with 5 bases of the junction left unmatched. Germline V gene lookup returns CDR1 SGHTA and CDR2 FQGNSA. CDR3 length equals 14 residues. This CDR3 is CASSYNRGKETQYF. The CDR3 region has the DNA TGTGCCAGCAGCTATAACAGGGGAAAAGAGACCCAGTACTTC. Combining the CDR3 with reference TRBV7-2 and TRBJ2-5 gives the whole variable domain GAGVSQSPSNKVTEKGKDVELRCDPISGHTALYWYRQSLGQGLEFLIYFQGNSAPDKSGLPSDRFSAERTGGSVSTLTIQRTQQEDSAVYLCASSYNRGKETQYFGPGTRLLVL.

The V gene is TRBV4-1, the J gene TRBJ2-7, with 8 bases fitting TRBD1. CDR1 and CDR2 from the germline V gene are MGHRA and YSYEKL. The CDR3 is 15 amino acids. With 0 bases clipped from V and 6 bases from J, the junction kept 7 bases outside the gene matches. The CDR3 DNA follows: TGCGCCAGCAGCCAAGATGTCCAGGGGGCGGGCGAGCAGTACTTC. It codes for CASSQDVQGAGEQYF.

The J gene is TRBJ2-1, the V gene TRBV19, with TRBD2 matching 7 bases. V lost 1 base and J lost 8; bases outside the gene matches: 8. Germline V gene sequence: CDR1 LNHDA, CDR2 SQIVND (reference sequence). This CDR3 has 15 amino acids. The CDR3 coding sequence is TGTGCCAGTAGTATAGTGGCGACTAGCTTCTATGAGCAGTTCTTC. Its translation is CASSIVATSFYEQFF.

The CDR3 protein is CASSAVVETQYF. CDR3 coding DNA: TGCGCCAGCAGTGCTGTCGTGGAGACCCAGTACTTC. The chain employs TRBV10-2 and TRBJ2-5, with unresolved D. CDR3 length: 12 amino acids. V lost 4 bases to trimming and J lost 5 bases, with 8 bases between them. In germline, CDR1 is WSHSY, CDR2 SAAADI.

This clone has only a few counts. This chain joins TRBV4-2 and TRBJ2-1, with 7 bases aligning to TRBD1. After removal of 5 bases from V and 6 bases from J, the junction contained 7 bases not matched to a gene. The germline gives CDR1 LGHNA, CDR2 YNFKEQ. The CDR3 is made up of 14 amino acids. CDR3 nucleotides: TGTGCCAGCAGCTCCGGGACAGACGGCAATGAGCAGTTCTTC. Encoded protein: CASSSGTDGNEQFF.

The chain couples TRBV19 to TRBJ2-2, with 10 nucleotides matching TRBD1. V dropped 11 bases and J dropped 7; count of bases not matched to a gene: 10. Germline CDR1 is LNHDA and CDR2 is SQIVND (reference sequence). This CDR3 is built from 14 residues. The DNA for the CDR3 is TGTGCCGTTCTAAGGACAGGGGGTATCGGGGAGCTGTTTTTT. Translation gives CAVLRTGGIGELFF.

The V call is TRBV19, the J call TRBJ1-6, with no clear D. Germline assignment: CDR1 LNHDA and CDR2 SQIVND (reference sequence). The CDR3 extends over 13 amino acids. Trimming cost V 9 bases and J 7 bases, with 13 bases left between them. The CDR3 loop is CASGVGSNSPLHF. The CDR3 coding sequence is TGTGCCAGCGGGGTAGGGTCGAATTCACCCCTCCACTTT.

This chain joins TRBV6-1 and TRBJ2-1; TRBD2 matches 10 bases. The germline V gene has CDR1 MNHNS and CDR2 SASEGT. With V trimmed by 3 bases and J by 6 bases, 5 bases remained unmatched. This CDR3 is built from 15 residues. In DNA form, the CDR3 reads TGTGCCAGCAGTGACTCAGCGGGAGGGCCCAATGAGCAGTTCTTC. Its translation is CASSDSAGGPNEQFF.